This is a list of T cell receptor beta chains from one sample in a study of blood T cell repertoires in COVID-19. Sequenced by immunoSEQ multiplex PCR; TCRdb stores in-frame clones only, minus some. This table has around 290,000 clones, around 90% appearing once. The sequenced sample consisted of PBMCs or T cells enriched from blood (not recorded which). Receptors originate from a woman in her 30s who had recovered from COVID-19. CDR3s include the opening cysteine and the closing phenylalanine or tryptophan.

>TRBJ2-7|TRBV7-2|14
CASSFYQGQNEQYF
>TRBJ1-2|TRBV6-6|15
CASSYSVTVNYGYTF
>TRBJ1-4|TRBV7-8|15
CASSLGLTTNEKLFF
>TRBJ2-5|TRBV15|16
CATSRAGGDGQETQYF
>TRBJ2-1|TRBV27|19
CASSLRAGTSLKGGNEQFF
>TRBJ2-1|TRBV2|13
CASKKSSYNEQFF
>TRBJ1-5|TRBV27|14
CASSLSGGNQPQHF
>TRBJ1-4|TRBV18|14
CASSPTTQGEKLFF
>TRBJ2-1|TRBV7-3|16
CASSPISATDYNEQFF
>TRBJ2-1|TRBV7-2|15
CASSLAGLEYNEQFF
>TRBJ2-5|TRBV19|16
CASTPRLAGAGETQYF
>TRBJ1-2|TRBV29-1|12
CSVEVRVGGYTF
>TRBJ2-7|TRBV2|14
CASIPRDRSYEQYF
>TRBJ1-4|TRBV5-1|14
CASSRSTATEKLFF
>TRBJ1-5|TRBV28|14
CASSSGGSNQPQHF
>TRBJ1-5|TRBV28|13
CASSFRGDQPQHF
>TRBJ1-2|TRBV28|13
CAGYSRSNYGYTF
>TRBJ1-2|TRBV4-1|15
CASSQTGGASYGYTF
>TRBJ1-1|TRBV13|13
CASSLGQGIEAFF
>TRBJ1-1|TRBV5-1|16
CASSSGQGMRNTEAFF
>TRBJ2-1|TRBV7-2|15
CASSWKQGAIDEQFF
>TRBJ1-5|TRBV21-1|17
CASTENCRDRGLQPQHF
>TRBJ2-7|TRBV7-2|14
CASSSDRGRYEQYF
>TRBJ2-1|TRBV28|16
CASSFQFGAGEDEQFF
>TRBJ2-7|TRBV10-3|16
CAISSNLGQGEYEQYF
>TRBJ1-4|TRBV7-9|15
CASSSEQGSNEKLFF
>TRBJ2-7|TRBV14|15
CASSQVGQGHHEQYF
>TRBJ1-1|TRBV15|12
CATSRDNRGTFF
>TRBJ2-1|TRBV10-2|13
CASSDVRAGEQFF
>TRBJ2-7|TRBV15|16
CATSPTRGQGGYEQYF
>TRBJ2-7|TRBV7-6|15
CASSLVPNGRAEQYF
>TRBJ2-7|TRBV14|17
CASSQDGPVGSSYEQYF
>TRBJ1-5|TRBV28|14
CASSLGGSNQPQHF
>TRBJ1-1|TRBV4-3|16
CASSQDQAASSTEAFF
>TRBJ2-1|TRBV4-3|15
CASSLGLGPHNEQFF
>TRBJ2-7|TRBV6-5|15
CASSSFRGPENEQYF
>TRBJ2-3|TRBV11-1|15
CASSSSRGSTDTQYF
>TRBJ2-7|TRBV15|15
CATSRGTSGTYEQYF
>TRBJ1-2|TRBV6-5|15
CASSYNTAATYGYTF
>TRBJ2-1|TRBV5-8|16
CASSSRTTSGYNEQFF
>TRBJ1-5|TRBV5-6|13
CASSNSERQPQHF
>TRBJ2-2|TRBV7-2|15
CASSPPLAGGGELFF
>TRBJ2-7|TRBV7-9|14
CASSLEQSSYEQYF
>TRBJ2-7|TRBV5-1|17
CASSLGTSGTSSYEQYF
>TRBJ2-1|TRBV5-6|18
CASSPGGLAGGSYNEQFF
>TRBJ2-5|TRBV5-4|14
CASTPGGPRETQYF
>TRBJ1-1|TRBV10-3|15
CAISTGTLYGTEAFF
>TRBJ1-1|TRBV7-9|17
CASSLRQARTLNTEAFF
>TRBJ2-5|TRBV5-4|14
CASSPLAAQETQYF
>TRBJ2-1|TRBV2|11
CASSVLLEQFF
>TRBJ2-2|TRBV11-3|16
CASSLGASGSTGELFF
>TRBJ2-2|TRBV5-1|18
CASSLEPRASGSGGELFF